These T cell receptor beta chains were read from a single sample in a study of PD-1 blockade in classical Hodgkin lymphoma. Measured with immunoSEQ multiplex PCR; TCRdb has only the in-frame clones, and not every one. The data hold almost 100,000 clones, with around 90% observed a single time. The sample in question was peripheral blood mononuclear cells (PBMCs), obtained at baseline. The origin of the receptors is a human donor with classical Hodgkin lymphoma. Both conserved end residues are part of each CDR3. A D gene is named only where the DNA matches it firmly. Some rows mark clone size as missing; the rest say once, few, many or name a class of expanded clone.

d_call | j_call | clone_size | v_call | cdr3_aa | cdr3_nt
- | TRBJ2-4 | - | TRBV30 | CAWASPQNIQYF | TGTGCCTGGGCCTCTCCCCAAAACATTCAGTACTTC
- | TRBJ2-3 | - | TRBV4-2 | CASSQVFAGSTDTQYF | TGTGCCAGCAGCCAAGTTTTCGCGGGAAGCACAGATACGCAGTATTTT
TRBD2 | TRBJ2-1 | - | TRBV6-1 | CASSGVAGSYNEQFF | TGTGCCAGCAGTGGGGTAGCGGGGTCCTACAATGAGCAGTTCTTC
- | TRBJ1-2 | - | TRBV6-1 | CASSEETNPWRGYTF | TGTGCCAGCAGTGAAGAGACGAACCCTTGGAGAGGCTACACCTTC
TRBD1 | TRBJ2-2 | - | TRBV10-3 | CAIRGTGPATGELFF | TGTGCCATCAGGGGGACAGGGCCGGCCACCGGGGAGCTGTTTTTT
- | TRBJ2-3 | - | TRBV10-3 | CATGPERDTQYF | TGTGCCACAGGCCCCGAGAGAGATACGCAGTATTTT
- | TRBJ2-2 | - | TRBV25-1 | CASSERTIGELFF | TGTGCCAGCAGTGAGAGAACGATCGGGGAGCTGTTTTTT
TRBD2 | TRBJ2-1 | - | TRBV10-3 | CATSLAGAVNEQFF | TGTGCCACCTCCTTAGCGGGAGCAGTCAATGAGCAGTTCTTC
- | TRBJ2-7 | - | TRBV1 | CTSSQDPSGANLYYEQYF | TGCACCAGCAGCCAAGATCCTAGCGGGGCAAACCTATACTACGAGCAGTACTTC
- | TRBJ1-1 | once | TRBV7-9 | CASSLDLGVGTEAFF | TGTGCCAGCAGCTTAGACTTGGGCGTGGGTACTGAAGCTTTCTTT
- | TRBJ1-4 | - | TRBV6-1 | CASSESEKLFF | TGTGCCAGCAGTGAGAGTGAAAAACTGTTTTTT
- | TRBJ2-5 | - | TRBV5-1 | CASSSTGFGETQYF | TGCGCCAGCAGCTCGACAGGTTTTGGGGAGACCCAGTACTTC
- | TRBJ1-4 | - | TRBV5-4 | CASSRGRDEKLFF | TGTGCCAGCAGCCGGGGACGTGATGAAAAACTGTTTTTT
- | TRBJ1-4 | - | TRBV4-1 | CASSRRNEKLFF | TGCGCCAGCAGCCGCAGAAATGAAAAACTGTTTTTT
- | TRBJ2-7 | - | TRBV6-5 | CASTRGGEQYF | TGTGCCAGCACCCGAGGAGGCGAGCAGTACTTC
TRBD2 | TRBJ2-7 | - | TRBV6-6 | CASSYSGGVEQYF | TGTGCCAGCAGTTACTCGGGAGGGGTCGAGCAGTACTTC
- | TRBJ2-7 | - | TRBV21-1 | CASSEGEQGYEQYF | TGTGCCAGCAGCGAAGGTGAACAGGGCTACGAGCAGTACTTC
- | TRBJ1-3 | - | TRBV28 | CASTAGGGYSGNTIYF | TGTGCCAGCACCGCGGGAGGAGGGTACTCTGGAAACACCATATATTTT
- | TRBJ1-2 | - | TRBV6-6 | CASSRPSRGNYGYTF | TGTGCCAGCAGTCGCCCGTCGAGGGGAAACTATGGCTACACCTTC
TRBD2 | TRBJ2-1 | - | TRBV27 | CASSPVGLAVDNEQFF | TGTGCCAGCAGTCCCGTAGGACTAGCGGTTGACAATGAGCAGTTCTTC
TRBD2 | TRBJ2-1 | - | TRBV2 | CASNRLAGHNEQFF | TGTGCCAGCAATCGACTAGCGGGACACAATGAGCAGTTCTTC
- | TRBJ1-1 | - | TRBV29-1 | CSVDKWAGGTEAFF | TGCAGCGTTGATAAGTGGGCGGGGGGCACTGAAGCTTTCTTT
- | TRBJ1-1 | - | TRBV19 | CATRRDSWNTEAFF | TGTGCCACCCGCCGGGACTCCTGGAACACTGAAGCTTTCTTT